The clone carrying this TCR beta chain was counted only a few times. Its matching antigen is unknown. The data stem from a study of monozygotic twins with cystic fibrosis. Study as a whole: Libraries were built from about 3 micrograms of fragmented DNA using around 16 PCR cycles.

Germline values: CDR1 SQVTM, CDR2 ANQGSEA. The CDR3 runs to 14 residues. Between the trimmed V and J ends, which lost 4 bases and 0 bases, there was a span of 12 bases. Study-level results: V usage most resembled the co-twin in 13 of 16 pairs. Clonality was generally low (median about 0.0095), higher in the most severe patients. Nucleotide-identical clonotype sharing was significantly higher within monozygotic CF twin pairs than between unrelated CF individuals.

TCRdb's copy holds only in-frame clones and misses some; the assay was immunoSEQ multiplex PCR. The sample carries about 22,000 clones, 97% recorded once. The clonotype was recovered from a girl under 18 with cystic fibrosis. The V gene is TRBV29-1, the J gene TRBJ1-1; D is uncertain. The sequenced sample was blood. CDR3 sequence: CSVVRLTMNTEAFF. The CDR3, as DNA: TGCAGCGTTGTGCGCCTGACCATGAACACTGAAGCTTTCTTT.